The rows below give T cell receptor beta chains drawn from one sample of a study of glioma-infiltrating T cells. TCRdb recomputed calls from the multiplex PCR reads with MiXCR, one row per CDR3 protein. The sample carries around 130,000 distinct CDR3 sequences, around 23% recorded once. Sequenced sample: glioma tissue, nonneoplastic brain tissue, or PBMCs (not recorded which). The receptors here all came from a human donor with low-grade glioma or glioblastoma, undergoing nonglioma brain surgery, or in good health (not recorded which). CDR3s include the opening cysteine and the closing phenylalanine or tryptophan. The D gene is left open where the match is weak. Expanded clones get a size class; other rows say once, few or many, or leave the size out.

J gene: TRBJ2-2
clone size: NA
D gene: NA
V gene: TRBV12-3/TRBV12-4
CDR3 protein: CASSFGTGVTGELFF
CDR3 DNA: TGTGCCAGCAGTTTTGGGACTGGGGTCACCGGGGAGCTGTTTTTT

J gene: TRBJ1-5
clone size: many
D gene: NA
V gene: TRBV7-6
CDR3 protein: CASSPGAGRNQPQHF
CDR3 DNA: TGTGCCAGCAGCCCGGGCGCAGGGAGGAATCAGCCCCAGCATTTT

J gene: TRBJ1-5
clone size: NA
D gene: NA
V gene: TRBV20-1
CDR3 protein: CSARTFDSKYSNQPQHF
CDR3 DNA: TGCAGTGCTAGAACATTTGACAGCAAGTATAGCAATCAGCCCCAGCATTTT

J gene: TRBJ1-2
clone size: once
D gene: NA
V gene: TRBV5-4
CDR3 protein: CASSRDVGYGYTF
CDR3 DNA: TGTGCCAGCAGTCGGGACGTCGGATATGGCTACACCTTC

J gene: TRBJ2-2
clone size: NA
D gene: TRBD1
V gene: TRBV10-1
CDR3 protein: CASSESRTGGPGELFF
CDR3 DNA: TGCGCCAGCAGTGAGAGCCGAACAGGGGGCCCCGGGGAGCTGTTTTTT

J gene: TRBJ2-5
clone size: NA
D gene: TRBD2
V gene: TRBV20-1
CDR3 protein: CSASPEFRLAVAETQYF
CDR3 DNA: TGCAGTGCTAGCCCCGAGTTTAGGCTAGCGGTGGCAGAGACCCAGTACTTC

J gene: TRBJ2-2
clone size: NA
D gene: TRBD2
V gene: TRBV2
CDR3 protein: CASSPLGGASSSGELFF
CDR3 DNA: TGTGCCAGCAGTCCCCTCGGGGGGGCCTCCAGCTCCGGGGAGCTGTTTTTT

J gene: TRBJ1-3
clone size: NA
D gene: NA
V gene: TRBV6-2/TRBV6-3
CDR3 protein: CASMVNKFSGNTIYF
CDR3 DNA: TGTGCCAGCATGGTTAACAAGTTCTCTGGAAACACCATATATTTT

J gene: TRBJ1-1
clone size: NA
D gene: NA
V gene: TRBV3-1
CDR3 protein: CASSQLGVNTEAFF
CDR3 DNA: TGTGCCAGCAGCCAACTCGGGGTGAACACTGAAGCTTTCTTT

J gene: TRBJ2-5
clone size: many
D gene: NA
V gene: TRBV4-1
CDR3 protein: CASSQASSGGTQYF
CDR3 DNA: TGCGCCAGCAGCCAAGCGTCGAGCGGAGGGACCCAGTACTTC

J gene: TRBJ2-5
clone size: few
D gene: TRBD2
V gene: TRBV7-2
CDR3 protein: CASSLFRGTSQETQYF
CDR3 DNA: TGTGCCAGCAGCTTATTCCGGGGGACTAGCCAAGAGACCCAGTACTTC

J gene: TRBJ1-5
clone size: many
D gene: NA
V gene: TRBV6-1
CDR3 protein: CASRVNQPQHF
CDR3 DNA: TGTGCCAGCAGGGTAAATCAGCCCCAGCATTTT

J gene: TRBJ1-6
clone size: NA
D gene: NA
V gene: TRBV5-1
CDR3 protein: CASSWGHNSPLHF
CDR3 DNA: TGCGCCAGCAGCTGGGGCCATAATTCACCCCTCCACTTT

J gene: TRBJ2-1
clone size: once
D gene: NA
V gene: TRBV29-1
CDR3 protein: CSAGGRGNLPHNEQFF
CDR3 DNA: TGCAGCGCCGGGGGAAGAGGGAACCTTCCGCACAATGAGCAGTTCTTC

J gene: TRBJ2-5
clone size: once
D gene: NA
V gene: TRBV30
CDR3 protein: CAWRGAAETQYF
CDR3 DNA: TGTGCCTGGAGAGGAGCTGCGGAGACCCAGTACTTC

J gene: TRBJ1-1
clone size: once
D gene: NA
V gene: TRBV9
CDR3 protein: CASSVDGGMTEAFF
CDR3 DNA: TGTGCCAGCAGCGTAGATGGGGGAATGACTGAAGCTTTCTTT

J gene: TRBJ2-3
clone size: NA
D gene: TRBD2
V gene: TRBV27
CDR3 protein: CASSPWTSAPDTQYF
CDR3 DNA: TGTGCCAGCAGTCCTTGGACTAGCGCCCCTGATACGCAGTATTTT

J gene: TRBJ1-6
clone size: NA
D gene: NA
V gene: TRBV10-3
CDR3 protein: CAISDLGSSYNSPLHF
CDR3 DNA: TGTGCCATCAGTGATCTAGGGAGCTCCTATAATTCACCCCTCCACTTT

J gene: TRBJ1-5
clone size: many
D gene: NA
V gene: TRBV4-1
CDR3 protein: CASSHEGQPQHF
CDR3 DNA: TGCGCCAGCAGCCACGAGGGTCAGCCCCAGCATTTT

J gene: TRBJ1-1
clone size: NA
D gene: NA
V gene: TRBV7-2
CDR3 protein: CASGVSEAEAFF
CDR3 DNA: TGTGCCAGCGGGGTTTCAGAAGCTGAAGCTTTCTTT

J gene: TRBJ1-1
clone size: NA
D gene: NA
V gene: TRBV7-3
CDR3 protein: CASSQNGGVNTEAFF
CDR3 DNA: TGTGCCAGCAGCCAGAATGGGGGTGTGAACACTGAAGCTTTCTTT

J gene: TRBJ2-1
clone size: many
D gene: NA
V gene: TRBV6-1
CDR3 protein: CASSPQPADLYNEQFF
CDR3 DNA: TGTGCCAGCAGTCCTCAGCCTGCGGACCTATACAATGAGCAGTTCTTC

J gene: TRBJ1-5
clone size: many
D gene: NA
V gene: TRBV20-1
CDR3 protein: CSARDRTENNQPQHF
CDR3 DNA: TGCAGTGCTAGAGACCGGACAGAGAACAATCAGCCCCAGCATTTT

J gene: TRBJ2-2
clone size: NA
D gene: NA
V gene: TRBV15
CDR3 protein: CATSREWSDTGELFF
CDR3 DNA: TGTGCCACCAGCAGAGAATGGTCAGACACCGGGGAGCTGTTTTTT

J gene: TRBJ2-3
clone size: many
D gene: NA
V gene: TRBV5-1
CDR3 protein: CASSVTDTQYF
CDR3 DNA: TGTGCCAGCAGTGTCACAGATACGCAGTATTTT

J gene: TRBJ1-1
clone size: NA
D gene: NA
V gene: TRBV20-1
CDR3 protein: CSVSQDPNTEAFF
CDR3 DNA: TGCAGTGTCTCACAGGACCCCAACACTGAAGCTTTCTTT

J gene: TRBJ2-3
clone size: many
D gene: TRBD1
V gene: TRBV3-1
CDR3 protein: CASSQATGADTQYF
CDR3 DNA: TGTGCCAGCAGCCAAGCAACAGGGGCAGATACGCAGTATTTT

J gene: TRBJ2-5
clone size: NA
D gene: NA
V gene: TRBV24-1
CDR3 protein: CATSDFGQQETQYF
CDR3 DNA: TGTGCCACCAGTGATTTCGGGCAGCAAGAGACCCAGTACTTC

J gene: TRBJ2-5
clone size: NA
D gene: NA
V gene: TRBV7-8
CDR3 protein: CASSLDPGTPEETQYF
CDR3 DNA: TGTGCCAGCAGCTTAGACCCCGGGACGCCTGAGGAGACCCAGTACTTC

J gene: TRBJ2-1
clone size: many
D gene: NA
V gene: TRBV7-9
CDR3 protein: CASSPNGGLQFF
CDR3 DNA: TGTGCCAGCAGTCCGAATGGGGGTTTGCAGTTCTTC

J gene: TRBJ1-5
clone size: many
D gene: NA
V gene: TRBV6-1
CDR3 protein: CASTSPTSISNQPQHF
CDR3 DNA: TGTGCCAGCACTAGCCCGACAAGTATTAGCAATCAGCCCCAGCATTTT

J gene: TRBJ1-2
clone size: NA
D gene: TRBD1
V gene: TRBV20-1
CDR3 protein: CSARPPGRGRGDYCYTF
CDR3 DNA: TGCAGTGCTAGACCCCCGGGTAGGGGCAGGGGGGACTATTGCTACACCTTC

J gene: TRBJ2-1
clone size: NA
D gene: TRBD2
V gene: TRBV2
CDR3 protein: CASTFSGSSYNEQFF
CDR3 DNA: TGTGCCAGCACCTTTAGCGGGAGCTCCTACAATGAGCAGTTCTTC

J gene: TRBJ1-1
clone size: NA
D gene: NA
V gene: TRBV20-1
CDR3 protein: CSTRRGNTEAFF
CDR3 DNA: TGCAGTACCAGGAGGGGGAACACTGAAGCTTTCTTT

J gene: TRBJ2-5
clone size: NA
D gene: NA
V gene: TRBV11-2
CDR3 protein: CASSTGHEETQYF
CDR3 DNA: TGTGCCAGCAGCACTGGACACGAAGAGACCCAGTACTTC

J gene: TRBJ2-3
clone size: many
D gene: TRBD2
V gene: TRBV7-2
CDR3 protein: CASSLEGLQADTQYF
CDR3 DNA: TGTGCCAGCAGCTTAGAGGGACTACAGGCAGATACGCAGTATTTT

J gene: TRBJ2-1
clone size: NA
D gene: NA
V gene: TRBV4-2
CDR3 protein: CASSPEGSRMDNEQFF
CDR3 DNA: TGTGCCAGCAGCCCGGAAGGTAGCCGGATGGATAATGAGCAGTTCTTC

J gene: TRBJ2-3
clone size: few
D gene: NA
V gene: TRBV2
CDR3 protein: CASSSPWGSAEDTQYF
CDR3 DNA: TGTGCCAGCAGTAGCCCCTGGGGGAGCGCCGAAGATACGCAGTATTTT

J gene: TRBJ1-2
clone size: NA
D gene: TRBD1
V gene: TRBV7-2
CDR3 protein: CASSLGQGGGGYTF
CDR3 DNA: TGTGCCAGCAGCTTAGGACAGGGGGGCGGAGGCTACACCTTC

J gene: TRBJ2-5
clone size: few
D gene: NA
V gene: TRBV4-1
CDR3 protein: CASSRRQEEETQYF
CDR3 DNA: TGCGCCAGCAGCCGCAGACAGGAGGAAGAGACCCAGTACTTC

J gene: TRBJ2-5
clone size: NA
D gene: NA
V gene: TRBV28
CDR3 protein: CASSLLLQETQYF
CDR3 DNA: TGTGCCAGCAGTTTATTACTACAAGAGACCCAGTACTTC

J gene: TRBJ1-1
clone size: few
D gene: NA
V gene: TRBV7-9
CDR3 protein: CASIAVGSMNTEAFF
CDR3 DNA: TGTGCCAGCATCGCGGTTGGCAGCATGAACACTGAAGCTTTCTTT

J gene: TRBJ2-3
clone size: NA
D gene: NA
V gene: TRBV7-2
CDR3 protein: CASSLDPGAGSDTQYF
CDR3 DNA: TGTGCCAGCAGCTTAGATCCGGGGGCGGGCTCAGATACGCAGTATTTT

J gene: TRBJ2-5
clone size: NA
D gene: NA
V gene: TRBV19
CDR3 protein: CASLGGHQETQYF
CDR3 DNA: TGTGCCAGTTTGGGCGGACATCAAGAGACCCAGTACTTC

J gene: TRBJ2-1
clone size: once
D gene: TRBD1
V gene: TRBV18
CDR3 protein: CASSRGTVNSFGNEQFF
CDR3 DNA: TGTGCCAGCTCACGGGGGACAGTTAATAGCTTTGGCAATGAGCAGTTCTTC

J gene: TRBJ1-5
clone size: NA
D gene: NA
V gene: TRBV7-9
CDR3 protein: CASSLGSWGNQPQHF
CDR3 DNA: TGTGCCAGCAGCTTAGGATCCTGGGGCAATCAGCCCCAGCATTTT

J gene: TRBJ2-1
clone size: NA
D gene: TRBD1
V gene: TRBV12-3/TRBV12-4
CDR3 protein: CASTPDRAEQFF
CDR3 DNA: TGTGCCAGCACCCCGGACAGGGCTGAGCAGTTCTTC

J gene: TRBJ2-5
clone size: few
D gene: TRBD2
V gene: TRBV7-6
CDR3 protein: CASSSLAGAQETQYF
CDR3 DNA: TGTGCCAGCAGCTCCCTAGCGGGGGCACAAGAGACCCAGTACTTC

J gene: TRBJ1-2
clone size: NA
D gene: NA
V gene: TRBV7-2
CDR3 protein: CASSLKMEGLGNYGYTF
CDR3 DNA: TGTGCCAGCAGCTTGAAGATGGAGGGGTTGGGGAACTATGGCTACACCTTC

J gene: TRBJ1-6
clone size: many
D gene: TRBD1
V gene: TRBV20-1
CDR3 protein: CSATRTGNNSPLHF
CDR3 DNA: TGCAGTGCTACCCGGACAGGGAATAATTCACCCCTCCACTTT

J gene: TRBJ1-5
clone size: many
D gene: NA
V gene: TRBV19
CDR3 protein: CASMGDRRRNQPQHF
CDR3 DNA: TGTGCCAGTATGGGAGACAGGCGTCGGAATCAGCCCCAGCATTTT

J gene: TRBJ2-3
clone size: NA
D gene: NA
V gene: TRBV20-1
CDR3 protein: CSAAGGAGGTDTQYF
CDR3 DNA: TGCAGTGCCGCAGGGGGGGCAGGGGGCACAGATACGCAGTATTTT

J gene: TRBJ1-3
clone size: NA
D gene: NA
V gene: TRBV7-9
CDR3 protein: CASSSDGLSGNTIYF
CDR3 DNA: TGTGCCAGCAGCTCGGACGGGCTCTCTGGAAACACCATATATTTT

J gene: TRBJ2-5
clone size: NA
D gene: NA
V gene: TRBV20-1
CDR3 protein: CSGSWGRGETQYF
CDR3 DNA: TGCAGTGGTAGCTGGGGCCGGGGAGAGACCCAGTACTTC

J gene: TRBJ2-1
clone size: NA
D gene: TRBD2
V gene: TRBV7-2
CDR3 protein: CASSLGLAGGFIYNEQFF
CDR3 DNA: TGTGCCAGCAGCTTAGGGCTAGCGGGGGGGTTTATCTACAATGAGCAGTTCTTC

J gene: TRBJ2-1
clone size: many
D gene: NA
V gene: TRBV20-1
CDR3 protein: CSARDGASSYNEQFF
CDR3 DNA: TGCAGTGCTAGAGATGGGGCTAGTAGCTACAATGAGCAGTTCTTC

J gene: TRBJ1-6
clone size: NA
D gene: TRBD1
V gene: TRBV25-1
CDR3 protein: CASSATHRGYNSPLHF
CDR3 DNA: TGTGCCAGCAGCGCCACTCACAGGGGATATAATTCACCCCTCCACTTT

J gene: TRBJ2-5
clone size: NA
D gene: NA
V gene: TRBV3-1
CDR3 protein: CASSQASSEETQYF
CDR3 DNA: TGTGCCAGCAGCCAAGCGTCTAGCGAGGAGACCCAGTACTTC

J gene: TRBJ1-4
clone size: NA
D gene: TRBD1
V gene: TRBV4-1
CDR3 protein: CASLLQGAYEKLFF
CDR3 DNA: TGCGCCAGCCTTCTACAGGGGGCTTATGAAAAACTGTTTTTT

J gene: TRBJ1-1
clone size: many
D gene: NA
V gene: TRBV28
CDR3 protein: CASSLLLGANTEAFF
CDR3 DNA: TGTGCCAGCAGTTTATTATTGGGAGCGAACACTGAAGCTTTCTTT